These 3 T cell receptor beta chains share one sample of origin, sequenced in a study of cytomegalovirus exposure and HLA in healthy donors. The study ran its PCR with 60 Vbeta and 13 Jbeta primers. The repertoire was sequenced with immunoSEQ multiplex PCR; TCRdb's copy has only in-frame clones and lacks some. The data show around 150,000 clones, with around 72% seen just once and approximately 1.3% held by the top ten. The source material was PBMCs. These receptors all come from a man between 45 and 60 years old in good health and CMV-seronegative.

The chain uses TRBV7-8 and TRBJ2-7, with 9 bases fitting TRBD1. Germline CDR1 reads SGHVS; CDR2 reads FQNEAQ. Trimming took 1 base from V and 0 from J; bases not matched to a gene: 1. This CDR3 is 15 amino acids long. This chain's CDR3 is CASSLETGGSYEQYF. As DNA, the CDR3 is TGTGCCAGCAGCTTAGAGACAGGGGGCTCCTACGAGCAGTACTTC. The full variable domain, completed using reference TRBV7-8 and TRBJ2-7, is GAGVSQSPRYKVAKRGQDVALRCDPISGHVSLFWYQQALGQGPEFLTYFQNEAQLDKSGLPSDRFFAERPEGSVSTLKIQRTQQEDSAVYLCASSLETGGSYEQYFGPGTRLTVT.

The rearrangement links TRBV11-2 to TRBJ2-7; D is possibly TRBD2 (5 bases). Germline CDR1 SGHAT, CDR2 FQNNGV. V was pared by 10 bases and J by 7 bases, with 17 bases between. The CDR3 runs 12 residues. Here the CDR3 DNA reads TGTGCCACCGGGATGATATATGGAGAGCAGTACTTC. It encodes CATGMIYGEQYF.

This clone was counted only a few times. The CDR3 spells CASSPRTGFTEAFF. The CDR3 nucleotides read TGTGCCAGCAGCCCTCGGACAGGGTTCACTGAAGCTTTCTTT. J is TRBJ1-1 and V is TRBV5-4; 8 bases are a match to TRBD1. The CDR3 has 14 residues. Germline loops: CDR1 SGHNT, CDR2 YYREEE (reference sequence). V lost 4 bases, J lost 4 bases, and 6 bases stayed unmatched.